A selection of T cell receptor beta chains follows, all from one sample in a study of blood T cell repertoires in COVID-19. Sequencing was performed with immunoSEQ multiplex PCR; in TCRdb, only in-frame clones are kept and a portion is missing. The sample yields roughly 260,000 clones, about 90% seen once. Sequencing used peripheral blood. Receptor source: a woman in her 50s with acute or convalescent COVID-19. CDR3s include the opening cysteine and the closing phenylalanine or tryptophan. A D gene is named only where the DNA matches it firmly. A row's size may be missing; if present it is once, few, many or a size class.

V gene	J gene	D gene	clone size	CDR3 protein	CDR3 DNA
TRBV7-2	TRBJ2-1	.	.	CASSLVSYNEQFF	TGTGCCAGCAGCTTAGTATCCTACAATGAGCAGTTCTTC
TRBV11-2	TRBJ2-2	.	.	CASSLGGTGGAGELFF	TGTGCCAGCAGCTTAGGTGGCACGGGCGGGGCCGGGGAGCTGTTTTTT
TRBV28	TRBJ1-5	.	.	CASRTTTGQPQHF	TGTGCCAGCAGAACTACCACGGGGCAGCCCCAGCATTTT
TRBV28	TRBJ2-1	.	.	CASRPTGYEQFF	TGTGCCAGCAGGCCCACAGGCTATGAGCAGTTCTTC
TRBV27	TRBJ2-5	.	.	CASSPLSGETQYF	TGTGCCAGCAGCCCCCTTTCCGGAGAGACCCAGTACTTC
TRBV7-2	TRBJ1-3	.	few	CASSPLGGLSYTIYF	TGTGCCAGCAGCCCCCTCGGGGGGTTATCGTACACCATATATTTT
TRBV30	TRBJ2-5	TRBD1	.	CAWSGTGETQYF	TGTGCCTGGAGTGGGACAGGGGAGACCCAGTACTTC
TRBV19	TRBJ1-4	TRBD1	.	CASSIAQGAEEKLFF	TGTGCCAGTAGTATAGCACAGGGGGCGGAAGAAAAACTGTTTTTT
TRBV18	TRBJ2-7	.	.	CASSPRGEQYF	TGTGCCAGCTCACCAAGGGGGGAGCAGTACTTC
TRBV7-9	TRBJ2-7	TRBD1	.	CASSLGDRGFYEQYF	TGTGCCAGCAGCTTAGGGGACAGGGGTTTCTACGAGCAGTACTTC
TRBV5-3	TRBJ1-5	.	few	CARSSLIIMAENCGPQHF	TGTGCCAGAAGCTCCCTTATAATCATGGCAGAAAATTGTGGGCCCCAGCATTTT
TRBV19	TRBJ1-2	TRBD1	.	CASINDRGNYGYTF	TGTGCCAGTATCAACGACAGGGGCAACTATGGCTACACCTTC
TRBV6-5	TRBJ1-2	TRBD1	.	CASSYVDRGRGYTF	TGTGCCAGCAGTTACGTGGACAGGGGGCGCGGCTACACCTTC
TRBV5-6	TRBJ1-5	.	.	CASSLGGQGWINQPQHF	TGTGCCAGCAGCTTGGGTGGCCAGGGGTGGATCAATCAGCCCCAGCATTTT
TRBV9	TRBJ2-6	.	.	CASSSRSGANVLTF	TGTGCCAGCAGCTCCCGCTCTGGGGCCAACGTCCTGACTTTC
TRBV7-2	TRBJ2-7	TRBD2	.	CASSSPGLAYEQYF	TGTGCCAGCAGCTCCCCGGGACTAGCGTACGAGCAGTACTTC
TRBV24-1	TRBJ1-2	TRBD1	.	CATSDTGQANYGYTF	TGTGCCACCAGTGATACGGGACAGGCTAACTATGGCTACACCTTC
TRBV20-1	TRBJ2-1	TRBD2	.	CSASLNGRADNEQFF	TGCAGTGCTAGTCTTAACGGGAGGGCCGACAATGAGCAGTTCTTC
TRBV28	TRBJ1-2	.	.	CASSFGPSLLSTGWEGYTF	TGTGCCAGCAGTTTCGGCCCATCCCTACTCTCTACCGGATGGGAGGGCTACACCTTC
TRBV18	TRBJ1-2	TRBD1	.	CASLGQGISGGYTF	TGTGCCAGCTTGGGACAGGGGATATCAGGTGGCTACACCTTC
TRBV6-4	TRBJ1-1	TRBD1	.	CASSDSDRATEAFF	TGTGCCAGCAGTGACTCGGACAGGGCCACTGAAGCTTTCTTT
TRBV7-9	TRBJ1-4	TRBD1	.	CASSLQGAGEKLFF	TGTGCCAGCAGCTTACAGGGGGCGGGCGAAAAACTGTTTTTT
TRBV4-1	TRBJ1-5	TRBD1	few	CASSPLGQGANQPQHF	TGCGCCAGCAGCCCGCTGGGGCAGGGGGCCAATCAGCCCCAGCATTTT
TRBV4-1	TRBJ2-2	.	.	CASSQDLGTAGGELFF	TGCGCCAGCAGCCAAGATTTAGGGACAGCGGGCGGGGAGCTGTTTTTT
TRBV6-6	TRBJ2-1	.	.	CASSYLDTYNEQFF	TGTGCCAGCAGTTACTTGGACACCTACAATGAGCAGTTCTTC
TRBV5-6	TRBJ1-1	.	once	CASSLPWGESTEAFF	TGTGCCAGCAGCTTGCCCTGGGGAGAGAGCACTGAAGCTTTCTTT
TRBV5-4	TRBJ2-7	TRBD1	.	CASSSGTEYSYEQYF	TGTGCCAGCAGCTCCGGGACAGAGTACTCCTACGAGCAGTACTTC